These 10 T cell receptor beta chains were sequenced from one sample in a study of response to subunit inactivated influenza vaccine. TCRdb called the RT-PCR reads again in MiXCR, with one record for every CDR3 protein. The sample lists more than 700,000 distinct CDR3 sequences, roughly 20% occurring once. The input for sequencing was PBMCs from blood, taken 4 to 6 days after vaccination. The receptors shown here come from a man in his fifties who received an inactivated influenza vaccine.

The chain employs TRBV28 and TRBJ2-7, with D possibly being TRBD1 (6 bases). V shed 2 bases and J shed 7 bases, with 21 bases lying between them. The CDR3 contains 16 residues. Germline CDR1 reads MDHEN; CDR2 reads SYDVKM. The DNA of the CDR3 is TGTGCCAGCAGTTTACTTGCCCTCAACTCAAGGGGGGAGCAGTACTTC. As protein: CASSLLALNSRGEQYF.

The CDR3, as DNA: TGCGCCAGCAGCTTGTTGCCAGGGGTACACGAGCAGTACTTC. It yields the protein CASSLLPGVHEQYF. The chain has TRBV5-1 and TRBJ2-7; weak D call: TRBD1 (6 bases). From germline, CDR1 is SGHRS and CDR2 YFSETQ. Trimming left V 1 base short and J 5 bases short, with 13 bases between. This CDR3 is 14 amino acids long.

This clonotype showed up just a few times. The V and J genes are TRBV7-2 and TRBJ2-1, with TRBD2 identical over 10 bases. The CDR3 is 14 residues long. V was pared by 0 bases and J by 11 bases, with 4 bases of the junction left unmatched. The germline V gene has CDR1 SGHTA and CDR2 FQGNSA. CDR3 DNA sequence: TGTGCCAGCAGCTTAGCTTCTAGCGGGGGCCAGCAGTTCTTC. Translated: CASSLASSGGQQFF.

This chain links TRBV6-1 with TRBJ1-4, with TRBD1 matching over 8 bases. Germline trimming cut 6 bases from V and 8 bases from J; bases unmatched to any gene: 11. The CDR3 is made up of 15 amino acids. CDR1 and CDR2 from the germline V gene are MNHNS and SASEGT. CDR3 DNA: TGTGCCAGCAGGCCGTCAGGGGGCGCCGGGGAAAAACTGTTTTTT. Translating it yields CASRPSGGAGEKLFF.

This clonotype was seen a few times. The CDR3 region has the DNA TGCAGTGCTAGAGATTCTAAACAGTGGGAGCAGTTCTTC. Translation: CSARDSKQWEQFF. The chain is built from TRBV20-1 and TRBJ2-1; D is unresolved. CDR1 is DFQATT and CDR2 is SNEGSKA in the germline V gene (reference sequence). The CDR3 has 13 amino acids. The V end lost 0 bases, the J end lost 10 bases, and 13 bases lay between the germline ends.

The chain employs TRBV4-3 and TRBJ2-3, with D unclear. Germline-derived CDR1 and CDR2 are LGHNA and YSLEER. The CDR3 is 14 residues long. Trimming took off 0 bases at V and 11 bases at J, with 15 bases between the two ends. CDR3 in amino acids: CASSQDRSTLKQYF. In DNA, the CDR3 is TGCGCCAGCAGCCAAGATCGTAGCACCTTAAAGCAGTATTTT.

This clonotype was seen a few times. The rearrangement joins TRBV6-1 to TRBJ1-5; no clear D. The V gene lost 5 bases and the J gene lost 7 bases, with 15 bases spanning the gap. The germline V gene has CDR1 MNHNS and CDR2 SASEGT. This CDR3 is 14 amino acids long. CDR3 nucleotide sequence: TGTGCCAGCAGTATCGTATTGGCAAACCAGCCCCAGCATTTT. It is translated as CASSIVLANQPQHF.

V is TRBV29-1 and J is TRBJ1-5; D remains ambiguous. V lost 3 bases and J lost 2, with 8 bases in between. Germline CDR1 SQVTM, CDR2 ANQGSEA. The CDR3 contains 13 residues. The CDR3 bases are TGCAGCGTTGACAAGGGTTGCAATCAGCCCCAGCATTTT. Protein: CSVDKGCNQPQHF.

This sequence joins TRBV7-2 and TRBJ2-3; TRBD2 agrees at 12 bases. Unmatched junction bases numbered 10, after V lost 5 bases and J lost 4 bases. CDR3 length equals 17 residues. CDR1 is SGHTA, CDR2 FQGNSA, per germline. The CDR3 sequence: CASSPLAGGHGSDTQYF. The CDR3 nucleotides read TGTGCCAGCAGCCCCCTAGCGGGGGGGCACGGGTCAGATACGCAGTATTTT.

This clonotype was counted a few times. The CDR3 DNA reads TGTGCCACCAGTGATTCGACAGGGATGAACACTGAAGCTTTCTTT. As protein: CATSDSTGMNTEAFF. This chain joins TRBV24-1 and TRBJ1-1; 7 bases match TRBD1. Losses at the gene ends were 2 bases for V and 0 bases for J; bases not matched to a gene: 2. The CDR3 contains 15 residues. Germline V gene sequence: CDR1 KGHDR, CDR2 SFDVKD.